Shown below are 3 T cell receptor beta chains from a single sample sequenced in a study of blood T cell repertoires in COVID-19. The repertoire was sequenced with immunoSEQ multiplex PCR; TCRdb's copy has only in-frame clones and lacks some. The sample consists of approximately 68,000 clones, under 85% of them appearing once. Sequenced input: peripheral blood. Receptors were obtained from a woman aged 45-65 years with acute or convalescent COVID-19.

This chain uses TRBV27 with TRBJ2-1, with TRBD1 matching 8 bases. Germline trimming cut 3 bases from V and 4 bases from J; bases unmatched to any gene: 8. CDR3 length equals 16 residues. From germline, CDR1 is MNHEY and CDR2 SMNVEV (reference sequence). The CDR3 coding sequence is TGTGCCAGCAGTTTGGGTCTTGGACAGGGTTACAATGAGCAGTTCTTC. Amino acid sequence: CASSLGLGQGYNEQFF.

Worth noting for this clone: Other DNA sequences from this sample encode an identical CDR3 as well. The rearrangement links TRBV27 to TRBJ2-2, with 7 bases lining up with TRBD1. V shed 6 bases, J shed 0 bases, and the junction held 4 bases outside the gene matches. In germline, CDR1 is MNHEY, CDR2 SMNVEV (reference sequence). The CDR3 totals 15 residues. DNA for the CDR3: TGTGCCAGCAGCCTAGGGACAGCGAACACCGGGGAGCTGTTTTTT. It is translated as CASSLGTANTGELFF.

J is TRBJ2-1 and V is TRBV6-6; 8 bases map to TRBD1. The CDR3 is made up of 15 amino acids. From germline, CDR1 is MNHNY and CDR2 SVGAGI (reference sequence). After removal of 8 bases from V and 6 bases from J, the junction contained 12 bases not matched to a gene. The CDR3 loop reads CASSYSQGARNEQFF. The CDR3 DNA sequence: TGTGCCAGCTCCTACTCGCAGGGGGCGCGCAATGAGCAGTTCTTC.